This passage covers 4 T cell receptor beta chains from one sample sequenced in a study of shared clonotypes between healthy human individuals. Sequencing was performed with immunoSEQ multiplex PCR; in TCRdb, only in-frame clones are kept and a portion is missing. The data hold around 500,000 clones, with over 60% observed a single time. The material sequenced was PBMCs. Receptor source: a woman in her thirties or forties in good health. Some clones in this sample may be carry-over from other donors' samples.

The rearrangement links TRBV4-1 to TRBJ1-6; D ambiguous. This CDR3 has 17 residues. The germline gives CDR1 MGHRA, CDR2 YSYEKL. The V gene lost 0 bases and the J gene lost 0 bases, with 9 bases spanning the gap. In DNA form, the CDR3 reads TGCGCCAGCAGCCAAGATACGGGGAGCTCCTATAATTCACCCCTCCACTTT. Translating gives CASSQDTGSSYNSPLHF.

The genes are TRBV5-1 and TRBJ1-2; D possibly corresponds to TRBD1 (5 bases). Trimming shortened V by 0 bases and J by 6 bases, and 15 bases separated the two germline ends. Germline assignment: CDR1 SGHRS and CDR2 YFSETQ. This CDR3 is 15 amino acids long. The CDR3 DNA reads as TGCGCCAGCAGCTTGGATCTAGGGGCCGTCGATGGCTACACCTTC. This translates into CASSLDLGAVDGYTF.

The chain is built from TRBV7-3 and TRBJ2-3; a weak D match, TRBD2 (6 bases). Trimming removed 5 bases at V and 2 bases at J, with 8 bases between. The length of the CDR3 is 13 residues. From germline, CDR1 is SGHTA and CDR2 FQGTGA. This CDR3 reads CASSRGATDTQYF. The CDR3 DNA sequence: TGTGCCAGCAGCCGCGGGGCCACAGATACGCAGTATTTT.

The chain recombines TRBV6-6 with TRBJ1-5, with TRBD1 as a possible D gene (6 bases). The DNA end is more similar to TRBJ2-3, so the J call may be wrong. Germline V CDR1 and CDR2: MNHNY, SVGAGI (reference sequence). This CDR3 comprises 14 residues. Here the CDR3 DNA reads TGTGCCAGCAGACAGGGTATTAGCAATCAGCCCCAGTATTTT. Protein sequence: CASRQGISNQPQYF.